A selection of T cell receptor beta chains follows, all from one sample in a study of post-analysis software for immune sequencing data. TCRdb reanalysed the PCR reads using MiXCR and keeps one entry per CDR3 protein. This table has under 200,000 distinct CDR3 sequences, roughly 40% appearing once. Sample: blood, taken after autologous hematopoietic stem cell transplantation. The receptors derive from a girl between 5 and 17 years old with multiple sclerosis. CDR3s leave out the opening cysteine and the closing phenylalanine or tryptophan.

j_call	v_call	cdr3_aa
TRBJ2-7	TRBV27	ASSLAGDYEQY
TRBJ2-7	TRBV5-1	ASSLEVPYEQY
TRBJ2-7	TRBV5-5	ASSLAGQGISYEQY
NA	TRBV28	ASSQTDSYEQY
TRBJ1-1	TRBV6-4	ASRETANTEAF
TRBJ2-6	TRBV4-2	ASSPVGGQGTGGANVLT
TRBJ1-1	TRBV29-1	SVEGGRGASNTEAF
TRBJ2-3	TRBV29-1	SGRRFSAKDTQY
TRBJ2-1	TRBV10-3	ATSYGQTRDINNEQF
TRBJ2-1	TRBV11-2	ASSLVSYNEQF
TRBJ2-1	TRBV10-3	AISAGREYNEQF
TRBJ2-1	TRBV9	ASSPHPSEREPQF
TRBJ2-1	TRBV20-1	SAATQSYNEQF
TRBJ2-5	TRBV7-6	ASSHRQGAVGTQY
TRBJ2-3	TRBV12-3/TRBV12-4	ASSFLTGESDTQY
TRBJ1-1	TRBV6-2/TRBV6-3	ASSYAAEGGTEAF
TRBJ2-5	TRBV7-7	ASSLDSEETQY
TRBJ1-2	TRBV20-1	SARHPGVFGYT
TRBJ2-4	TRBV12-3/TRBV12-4	ASSSPMGGLAKNIQY
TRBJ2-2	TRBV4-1	ASSQEVPQGSTGELF
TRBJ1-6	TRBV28	ASSLRQGLSSYNSPLH
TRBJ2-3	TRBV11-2	ASSTGDPDTQY
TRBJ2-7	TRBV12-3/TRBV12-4	ASAWDRGNEQY
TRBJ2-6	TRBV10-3	AISDGGSGANVLT
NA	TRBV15	ATSRGLAETQY
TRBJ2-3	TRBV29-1	SVEAGAGLTDTQY
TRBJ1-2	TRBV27	ASSLDPGRIYGYT
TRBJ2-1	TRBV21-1	ASSKGPQGGSNEQF
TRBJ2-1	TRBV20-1	SALDRRFGNEQF
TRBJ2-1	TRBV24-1	ATSVLNEQF
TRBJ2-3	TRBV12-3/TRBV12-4	ASSPRGESTDTQY
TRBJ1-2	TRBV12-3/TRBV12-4	ASSYGGPNYGYT
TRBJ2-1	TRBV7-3	ASSSIHSPGNYNEQF
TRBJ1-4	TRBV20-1	SARDGGSVNEKLF
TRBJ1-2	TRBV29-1	SVEGTGYYGYT
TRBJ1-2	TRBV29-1	SARESTNYGYT
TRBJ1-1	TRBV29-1	SVAMGPGNTEAF
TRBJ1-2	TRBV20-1	SARQTGLVALGYT
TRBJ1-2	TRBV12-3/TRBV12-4	ASSLRQGRTSNYGYT
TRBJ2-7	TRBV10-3	AISEGYRSSYEQY
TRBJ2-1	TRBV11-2	ASSPTSALEQF
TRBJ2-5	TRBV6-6	ATVGGAQETQY
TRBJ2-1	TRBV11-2	ASSLNRDRGLIGLYNEQF
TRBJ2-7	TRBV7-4	VSSFGTRSSYEQY
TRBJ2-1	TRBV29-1	SVEGTSGIPYNEQF
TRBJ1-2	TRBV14	ASSPANRGFYGHT
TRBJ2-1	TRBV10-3	AISAILGQVLSEQF
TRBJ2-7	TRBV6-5	ASGTSGAFPYEQY
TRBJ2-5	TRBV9	ASSVGPRVGGETQY
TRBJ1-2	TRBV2	ASSEKAGGSANYGYT
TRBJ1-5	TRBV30	AWKQGGQGRQPQH
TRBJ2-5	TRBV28	ASSFWDYQETQY
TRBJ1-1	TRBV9	ASSQWRAEAF
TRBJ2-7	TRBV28	ASSLTPTYEQY